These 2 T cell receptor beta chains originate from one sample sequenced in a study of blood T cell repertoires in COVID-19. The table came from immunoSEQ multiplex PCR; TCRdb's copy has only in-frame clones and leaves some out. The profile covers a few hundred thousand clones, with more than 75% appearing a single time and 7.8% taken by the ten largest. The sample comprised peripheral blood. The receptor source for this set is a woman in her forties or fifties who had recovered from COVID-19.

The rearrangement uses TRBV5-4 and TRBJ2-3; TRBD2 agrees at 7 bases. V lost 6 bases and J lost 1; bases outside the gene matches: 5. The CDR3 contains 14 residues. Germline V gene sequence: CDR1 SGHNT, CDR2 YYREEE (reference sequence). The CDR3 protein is CASKSGTGTDTQYF. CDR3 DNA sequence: TGTGCCAGCAAAAGCGGGACCGGCACAGATACGCAGTATTTT. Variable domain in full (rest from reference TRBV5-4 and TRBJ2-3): ETGVTQSPTHLIKTRGQQVTLRCSSQSGHNTVSWYQQALGQGPQFIFQYYREEENGRGNFPPRFSGLQFPNYSSELNVNALELDDSALYLCASKSGTGTDTQYFGPGTRLTVL.

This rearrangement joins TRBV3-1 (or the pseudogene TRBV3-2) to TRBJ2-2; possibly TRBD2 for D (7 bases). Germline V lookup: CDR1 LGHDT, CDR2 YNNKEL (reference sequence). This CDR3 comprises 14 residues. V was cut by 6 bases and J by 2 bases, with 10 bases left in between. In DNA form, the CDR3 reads TGTGCCAGCAGGACGGGGGGCAACACCGGGGAGCTGTTTTTT. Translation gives CASRTGGNTGELFF.